Listed below are T cell receptor beta chains from one sample, sequenced in a study of cytomegalovirus exposure and HLA in healthy donors. The method was immunoSEQ multiplex PCR; TCRdb's version includes in-frame clones alone and lacks a portion of them. There are 150,000 to 200,000 clones in the sample; around 80% occur only once, and about 1.9% lies in the top ten. Sequencing used PBMCs. The receptors originated from a woman aged 18-29 years in good health and CMV-seropositive. Both conserved end residues are part of each CDR3. D genes are given only for firm matches. Size values are once, few and many counts, or a class for expanded clones, and some rows have none.

j_gene,d_gene,v_gene,abundance,CDR3nt,CDR3aa
TRBJ2-2,.,TRBV11-2,few,TGTGCCAGCAGCCTGACGGGGGTCCAGAACACCGGGGAGCTGTTTTTT,CASSLTGVQNTGELFF
TRBJ2-1,.,TRBV7-3,.,TGTGCCAGCAGCTTCGCGGGTGGCGGGGATGAGCAGTTCTTC,CASSFAGGGDEQFF
TRBJ2-3,.,TRBV5-6,few,TGTGCCAGCAGCCTCCTCTCAGGGGCAATAGATACGCAGTATTTT,CASSLLSGAIDTQYF
TRBJ2-1,TRBD2,TRBV11-2,.,TGTGCCAGCAGCCTTAGCGGGGGGCCGCAGTTCTTC,CASSLSGGPQFF
TRBJ2-6,.,TRBV9,.,TGTGCCAGCAGCGTAATGGGGGCTGGGGCCAACGGCCTGACTTTC,CASSVMGAGANGLTF
TRBJ1-2,.,TRBV7-6,.,TGTGCCAGCAGCTTAGTGAACCCCCGTGAAGGGGATATCGATGGCTACACCTTC,CASSLVNPREGDIDGYTF
TRBJ2-1,.,TRBV6-6,.,TGTGCCAGCAGTCCCCAGCGGGTTTCCTACAATGAGCAGTTCTTC,CASSPQRVSYNEQFF
TRBJ2-1,TRBD2,TRBV2,.,TGTGCCAGCAGTGAAGAGACTAGCGGACTCAATGAGCAGTTCTTC,CASSEETSGLNEQFF
TRBJ1-5,TRBD1,TRBV7-9,.,TGTGCCAGCAGCCTCGGGACAGGGGATAATCAGCCCCAGCATTTT,CASSLGTGDNQPQHF
TRBJ1-2,.,TRBV7-9,.,TGTGCCAGCAGCTTGAGGGAAACTAACTATGGCTACACCTTC,CASSLRETNYGYTF
TRBJ2-2,.,TRBV2,.,TGTGCCAGCAGTGATGGACTCCCCGGGGAGCTGTTTTTT,CASSDGLPGELFF
TRBJ2-7,.,TRBV7-2,.,TGTGCCAGCAGCGCACACTACGAGCAGTACTTC,CASSAHYEQYF
TRBJ1-2,.,TRBV18,.,TGTGCCAGCTCCGACAGTATCGGGGGCTACACCTTC,CASSDSIGGYTF
TRBJ2-3,TRBD2,TRBV28,.,TGTGCCAGCAGCAGAACTAGCGGGGGTACAGGTACGCAGTATTTT,CASSRTSGGTGTQYF
TRBJ1-1,TRBD1,TRBV29-1,.,TGCAGCGCTCGAATAGGACAGGGGGCCTCTGAAGCTTTCTTT,CSARIGQGASEAFF
TRBJ2-1,TRBD1,TRBV11-2,.,TGTGCCAGCAGTCCCGACAGGGTGAGTGAGCAGTTCTTC,CASSPDRVSEQFF
TRBJ2-7,TRBD1,TRBV5-1,.,TGCGCCAGCAGCTTGGGGGGACAGGTTGGAGACTACGAGCAGTACTTC,CASSLGGQVGDYEQYF
TRBJ1-4,.,TRBV30,.,TGTGCCTGGAGTATGGCCGGGGCGGGGCGAAATGAAAAACTGTTTTTT,CAWSMAGAGRNEKLFF
TRBJ1-1,.,TRBV5-8,.,TGTGCCAGCAGCTCGGGAATACGAAGCGACACTGAAGCTTTCTTT,CASSSGIRSDTEAFF
TRBJ2-7,TRBD1,TRBV19,few,TGTGCCAGTAGTCCGTCCCGGGACAGGGAGGTCTCCTACGAGCAGTACTTC,CASSPSRDREVSYEQYF
TRBJ2-1,TRBD1,TRBV14,.,TGTGCCAGCAGCCGCATACCGGGACAGGGTAACAATGAGCAGTTCTTC,CASSRIPGQGNNEQFF
TRBJ1-4,.,TRBV7-9,.,TGTGCCAGCAGCCAAACAGGGAAACTGTTTTTT,CASSQTGKLFF
TRBJ2-1,TRBD1,TRBV6-6,once,TGTGCCAGCAGGCCCAACCGGGGACAGGGTTACAATGAGCAGTTCTTC,CASRPNRGQGYNEQFF
TRBJ1-2,.,TRBV6-1,.,TGTGCCAGCAGCCCGGGGGGGGCCAACTATGGCTACACCTTC,CASSPGGANYGYTF
TRBJ1-2,.,TRBV9,.,TGTGCCAGCAGGGGGGGAGACTATGGCTACACCTTC,CASRGGDYGYTF
TRBJ1-1,TRBD1,TRBV11-2,.,TGTGCCAGCAGCTTGGCAGGGGGGAGGACTGAAGCTTTCTTT,CASSLAGGRTEAFF
TRBJ1-1,.,TRBV19,.,TGTGCCAGTAGTGGCTTGAACACTGAAGCTTTCTTT,CASSGLNTEAFF
TRBJ2-5,TRBD1,TRBV9,.,TGTGCCAGCAGCGCCGCCCCACAGGGGACCCCGACCCAGTACTTC,CASSAAPQGTPTQYF
TRBJ1-2,.,TRBV2,.,TGTGCCAGCAGTATCCTGACGGGAAGCTATGGCTACACCTTC,CASSILTGSYGYTF
TRBJ2-5,TRBD2,TRBV6-5,.,TGTGCCAGTAGCGGGGGGGCTTATGAGACCCAGTACTTC,CASSGGAYETQYF
TRBJ1-6,.,TRBV28,.,TGTGCCAGCAGGGACCTCGGAGGACCAAGCTCCTATAATTCACCCCTCCACTTT,CASRDLGGPSSYNSPLHF
TRBJ2-4,.,TRBV2,.,TGTGCCAGCAGGGGGCGGGGCATTCAGTACTTC,CASRGRGIQYF
TRBJ2-7,TRBD2,TRBV7-9,.,TGTGCCGGCAGCTCCCAGCGGGGTTGGTACGAGCAGTACTTC,CAGSSQRGWYEQYF
TRBJ1-4,.,TRBV7-2,.,TGTGCCAGCAGCTTAGGTTTCGGCAGGGGTAATGAAAAACTGTTTTTT,CASSLGFGRGNEKLFF
TRBJ2-1,TRBD2,TRBV5-8,.,TGTGCCAGCAGCCCCCCATGGTCGGCGGGGGACTACAATGAGCAGTTCTTC,CASSPPWSAGDYNEQFF
TRBJ2-1,.,TRBV6-1,.,TGTGCCAGCAGTGAAACAGGATCGAGCAATGAGCAGTTCTTC,CASSETGSSNEQFF
TRBJ1-3,TRBD1,TRBV6-6,.,TGTGCCAGCAGTTACTCCCAGGGGGCTGCGGGAAACACCATATATTTT,CASSYSQGAAGNTIYF
TRBJ1-2,.,TRBV2,once,TGTGCCAGCAGGCTAGGGGTGGGGTATGGCTACACCTTC,CASRLGVGYGYTF
TRBJ1-5,.,TRBV19,.,TGTGCCAGTAGTACAGGGATTGGCAATCAGCCCCAGCATTTT,CASSTGIGNQPQHF